Each of the 20 T cell receptor beta chains below was sequenced from the same sample in a study of blood T cell repertoires in COVID-19. The assay was immunoSEQ multiplex PCR, and TCRdb's table has in-frame clones only and misses some. The table lists 300,000 or so clones, more than 70% of them singletons. Sequenced sample: peripheral blood. Source of these receptors: a woman aged 50 to 60 with acute or convalescent COVID-19.

This clone has a single count. The chain couples TRBV19 to TRBJ1-2; 7 nucleotides align to TRBD1. Germline V gene lookup returns CDR1 LNHDA and CDR2 SQIVND (reference sequence). The ends lost 7 bases at V and 2 bases at J; junction bases unmatched: 7. The CDR3 is 14 residues long. CDR3 in amino acids: CASTAKQGNYGYTF. In DNA, the CDR3 is TGTGCCAGTACAGCTAAACAGGGGAACTATGGCTACACCTTC. Full variable domain (missing parts from reference TRBV19 and TRBJ1-2): DGGITQSPKYLFRKEGQNVTLSCEQNLNHDAMYWYRQDPGQGLRLIYYSQIVNDFQKGDIAEGYSVSREKKESFPLTVTSAQKNPTAFYLCASTAKQGNYGYTFGSGTRLTVV.

The rearrangement links TRBV7-8 to TRBJ1-1; 7 nucleotides align to TRBD1. The V and J ends lost 1 base and 6 bases, in that order; junction bases with no gene match: 2. The germline V gene has CDR1 SGHVS and CDR2 FQNEAQ. The length of the CDR3 is 13 residues. In nucleotides, the CDR3 is TGTGCCAGCAGCTTAGACAGGGGCGCTGAAGCTTTCTTT. Amino acids: CASSLDRGAEAFF.

The chain uses TRBV5-6 and TRBJ2-7; 8 nucleotides match TRBD2. CDR3 size: 16 residues. Germline V gene lookup returns CDR1 SGHDT and CDR2 YYEEEE. J lost 2 bases, V lost 3 bases, and 10 bases had no gene match. The CDR3 loop reads CASSSLGLGVTYEQYF. CDR3 in DNA: TGTGCCAGCAGCTCTCTGGGACTAGGCGTGACCTACGAGCAGTACTTC. Complete variable domain (other parts from reference TRBV5-6 and TRBJ2-7): DAGVTQSPTHLIKTRGQQVTLRCSPKSGHDTVSWYQQALGQGPQFIFQYYEEEERQRGNFPDRFSGHQFPNYSSELNVNALLLGDSALYLCASSSLGLGVTYEQYFGPGTRLTVT.

The chain uses TRBV28 and TRBJ1-4; possibly TRBD1 for D (6 bases). V shed 6 bases and J shed 8 bases, with 16 bases lying between them. CDR3 length: 14 amino acids. Germline lookup yields CDR1 MDHEN and CDR2 SYDVKM. DNA for the CDR3: TGTGCCAGCAGCCCGGGAGGGGGGGACGAAAAACTGTTTTTT. It specifies CASSPGGGDEKLFF.

This chain connects TRBV28 to TRBJ2-1; no clear D gene. The V end lost 6 bases, the J end lost 0 bases, and 24 bases lay between the germline ends. Germline V gene data show CDR1 as MDHEN and CDR2 as SYDVKM. The length of the CDR3 is 19 residues. The CDR3 sequence is CASRSATLTESSSYNEQFF. As DNA, the CDR3 is TGTGCCAGCAGAAGCGCGACTTTAACCGAATCGAGCTCCTACAATGAGCAGTTCTTC.

The genes are TRBV9 and TRBJ1-1; TRBD1 matches at 7 bases. CDR3 length equals 14 residues. Germline V gives CDR1 SGDLS, CDR2 YYNGEE. Losses at the gene ends were 3 bases for V and 1 base for J; bases not matched to a gene: 3. This CDR3 is CASSGGTANTEAFF. CDR3 in DNA: TGTGCCAGCAGCGGTGGGACAGCGAACACTGAAGCTTTCTTT. The variable domain in full, with the rest retrieved from reference TRBV9 and TRBJ1-1, is DSGVTQTPKHLITATGQRVTLRCSPRSGDLSVYWYQQSLDQGLQFLIQYYNGEERAKGNILERFSAQQFPDLHSELNLSSLELGDSALYFCASSGGTANTEAFFGQGTRLTVV.

The chain has TRBV6-2 or TRBV6-3 and TRBJ2-1; D is ambiguous. The germline V gene encodes CDR1 MNHEY and CDR2 SVGEGT. The V gene lost 2 bases and the J gene lost 10 bases, with 18 bases spanning the gap. The CDR3 covers 15 residues. DNA of the CDR3: TGTGCCAGCAGTTACGTCACTAACCCACTGTCCGAGCAGTTCTTC. As protein: CASSYVTNPLSEQFF.

CDR3 nucleotides: TGTGCCAGCAGCTTGGTCTTAGCCAAAAACATTCAGTACTTC. Translated, it gives CASSLVLAKNIQYF. The chain couples TRBV5-5 to TRBJ2-4; no reliable D call. CDR1 and CDR2 from the germline V gene are SGHKS and YYEKEE (reference sequence). Between the trimmed V and J ends, which lost 0 bases and 0 bases, there was a span of 4 bases. The CDR3 sequence is 14 residues long.

The chain links TRBV24-1 to TRBJ2-1; maybe TRBD1 (6 bases). The CDR3 length is 15 residues. V lost 9 bases to trimming and J lost 0 bases, with 14 bases between them. The germline gives CDR1 KGHDR, CDR2 SFDVKD. The CDR3 spells CATSAPRGSYNEQFF. The CDR3 DNA reads TGTGCCACCTCCGCCCCCAGGGGCTCCTACAATGAGCAGTTCTTC.

The V call is TRBV9, the J call TRBJ1-2; weak D call: TRBD1 (6 bases). The CDR3 extends over 16 amino acids. Germline V gene sequence: CDR1 SGDLS, CDR2 YYNGEE. The V and J ends lost 3 bases and 4 bases respectively, with 19 bases between them. In DNA form, the CDR3 reads TGTGCCAGCAGCGCCCTCGTAGGTGGGGGCCGCTATGGCTACACCTTC. Translation: CASSALVGGGRYGYTF.

The chain recombines TRBV5-1 with TRBJ1-1, with D uncertain. Trimming shortened V by 1 base and J by 2 bases, and 9 bases separated the two germline ends. The CDR3 runs to 14 residues. In germline, CDR1 is SGHRS, CDR2 YFSETQ. CDR3 residues: CASSLLQINTEAFF. The CDR3 DNA sequence: TGCGCCAGCAGCTTGTTACAGATAAACACTGAAGCTTTCTTT.

The rearrangement uses TRBV19 and TRBJ1-2; 9 bases are a match to TRBD1. Germline loops: CDR1 LNHDA, CDR2 SQIVND (reference sequence). V shed 6 bases and J 4 bases; nucleotides not matched to a gene: 3. The CDR3 length is 13 residues. The CDR3 region is CASRQQGAYGYTF. CDR3 sequence (DNA): TGTGCCAGTAGGCAACAGGGGGCCTATGGCTACACCTTC.

The chain has TRBV5-6 and TRBJ2-7; the match to TRBD1 covers 8 bases. V lost 4 bases and J lost 7; bases outside the gene matches: 10. This CDR3 spans 14 amino acids. Germline lookup yields CDR1 SGHDT and CDR2 YYEEEE. The CDR3 sequence: CASSSRTGLKEQYF. The CDR3 DNA reads as TGTGCCAGCAGCAGTAGGACAGGGTTAAAGGAGCAGTACTTC.

This clone was recorded only once. This chain uses TRBV24-1 with TRBJ2-3; D possibly corresponds to TRBD1 (5 bases). Germline V gene data show CDR1 as KGHDR and CDR2 as SFDVKD. V dropped 5 bases and J dropped 0 bases, with 8 bases sitting between them. This CDR3 has 14 amino acids. The CDR3 DNA sequence: TGTGCCACCAGTGTGCAGGGAAGCACAGATACGCAGTATTTT. As protein: CATSVQGSTDTQYF.

A few counts support this clone. The chain employs TRBV30 and TRBJ2-7, with D tentatively TRBD1 (5 bases). This CDR3 has 15 amino acids. Germline CDR1 is GTSNPN and CDR2 is SVGIG (reference sequence). V lost 3 bases and J lost 2, with 17 bases in between. CDR3 in amino acids: CAWSALQGTTYEQYF. DNA for the CDR3: TGTGCCTGGAGCGCCCTGCAGGGCACGACCTACGAGCAGTACTTC.

The CDR3 sequence is CAWSNLNSGRALLELFF. Written as DNA, the CDR3 is TGTGCCTGGAGTAACCTAAATAGCGGGAGGGCCCTCTTGGAGCTGTTTTTT. The chain combines TRBV30 with TRBJ2-2; 11 nucleotides agree with TRBD2. Trimming cost V 2 bases and J 10 bases; bases outside gene matches: 15. The CDR3 consists of 17 residues. Germline V CDR1 and CDR2: GTSNPN, SVGIG (reference sequence).

This clone was seen only a few times. V is TRBV28 and J is TRBJ1-4, with 7 bases identical to TRBD1. J gave up 7 bases and V 5 bases, and 10 bases lay outside the gene matches. Looked up from germline, CDR1 is MDHEN and CDR2 is SYDVKM. CDR3 length: 15 amino acids. The CDR3, as DNA: TGTGCCAGCAGTGAAATAGAAACAGGGGTTGAAAAACTGTTTTTT. Translating gives CASSEIETGVEKLFF.

This chain joins TRBV7-9 and TRBJ2-7, with D perhaps TRBD1 (6 bases). The V and J ends lost 5 bases and 6 bases respectively, with 23 bases between them. Per the germline V gene, CDR1 is SEHNR and CDR2 is FQNEAQ (reference sequence). The CDR3 sequence is 16 residues long. CDR3 DNA sequence: TGTGCCAGCAGCCCCCGTCTTCCAGGGGTCCCGAGCGAGCAGTACTTC. This codes for CASSPRLPGVPSEQYF.

V gene TRBV10-3 combines with J gene TRBJ1-4; 7 nucleotides match TRBD1. The ends lost 2 bases at V and 5 bases at J; junction bases unmatched: 8. CDR3 size: 16 residues. The germline gives CDR1 ENHRY, CDR2 SYGVKD. The CDR3 here is CAISEGFTGENEKLFF. DNA for the CDR3: TGTGCCATCAGTGAGGGATTTACAGGGGAGAATGAAAAACTGTTTTTT.

This clone showed up just a few times. The chain carries TRBV2 and TRBJ1-2; D remains unclear. V was clipped by 6 bases and J by 1 base, with 15 bases between them. The CDR3 loop spans 15 amino acids. Germline CDR1 reads SNHLY; CDR2 reads FYNNEI. The CDR3 here is CASRVNSGNNYGYTF. The DNA of the CDR3 is TGTGCCAGCAGAGTCAACAGCGGCAATAACTATGGCTACACCTTC. Combining the CDR3 with reference TRBV2 and TRBJ1-2 gives the whole variable domain EPEVTQTPSHQVTQMGQEVILRCVPISNHLYFYWYRQILGQKVEFLVSFYNNEISEKSEIFDDQFSVERPDGSNFTLKIRSTKLEDSAMYFCASRVNSGNNYGYTFGSGTRLTVV.